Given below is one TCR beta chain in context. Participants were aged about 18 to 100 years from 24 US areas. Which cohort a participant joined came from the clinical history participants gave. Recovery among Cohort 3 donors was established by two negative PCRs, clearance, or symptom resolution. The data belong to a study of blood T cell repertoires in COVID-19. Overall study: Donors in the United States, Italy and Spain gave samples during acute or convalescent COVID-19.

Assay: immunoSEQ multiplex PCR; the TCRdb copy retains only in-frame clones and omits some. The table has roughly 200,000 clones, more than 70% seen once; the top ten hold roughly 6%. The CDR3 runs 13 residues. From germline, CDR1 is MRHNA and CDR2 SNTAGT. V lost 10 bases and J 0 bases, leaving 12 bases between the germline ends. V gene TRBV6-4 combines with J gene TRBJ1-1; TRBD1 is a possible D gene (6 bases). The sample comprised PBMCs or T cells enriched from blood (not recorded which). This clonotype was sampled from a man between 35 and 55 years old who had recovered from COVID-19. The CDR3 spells CAMPGVMNTEAFF. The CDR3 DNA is TGTGCCATGCCAGGGGTCATGAACACTGAAGCTTTCTTT.